This T cell receptor beta chain emerged from a study of T cell responses to AZD1222 COVID-19 vaccine. Study-wide findings and caveats: No repertoire was sampled before or during the peak T cell response, only after it. Baseline antibody screening turned up just a handful of seropositive AZD1222 recipients.

This clone has a single count. Its antigen is undetermined. Assay: immunoSEQ multiplex PCR; the TCRdb copy retains only in-frame clones and omits some. Among 100,000 to 150,000 clones, roughly 90% were seen once, and the ten largest hold roughly 1.6%. CDR1 and CDR2 from the germline V gene are ENHRY and SYGVKD. The CDR3 spans 14 residues. Trimming removed 7 bases from V and 5 bases from J, with 18 bases in between. The receptor was derived from an adult in good health. This material consisted of peripheral blood, taken on day 0 of AZD1222 vaccination. This sequence joins TRBV10-3 and TRBJ2-7, with D perhaps matching TRBD2 (6 bases). The CDR3 nucleotides read TGTGCCATCACCGAAAGCGGGCTTCGTGACGAGCAGTACTTC. It is translated as CAITESGLRDEQYF.